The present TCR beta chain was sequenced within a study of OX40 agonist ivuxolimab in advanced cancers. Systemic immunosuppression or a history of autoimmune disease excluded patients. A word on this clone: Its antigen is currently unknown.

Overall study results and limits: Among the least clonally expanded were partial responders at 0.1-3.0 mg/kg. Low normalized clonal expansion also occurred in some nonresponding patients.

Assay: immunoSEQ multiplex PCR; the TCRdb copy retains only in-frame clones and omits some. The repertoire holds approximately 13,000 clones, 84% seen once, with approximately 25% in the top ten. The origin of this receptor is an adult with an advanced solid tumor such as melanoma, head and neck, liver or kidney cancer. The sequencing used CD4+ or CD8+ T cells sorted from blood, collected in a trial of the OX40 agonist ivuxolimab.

The CDR3 DNA reads TGTGCCAGCAGCTCCACCCCCGGGACAGGGTCCTACGAGCAGTACTTC. Its protein product is CASSSTPGTGSYEQYF. V usage is TRBV9 and J usage is TRBJ2-7; 9 bases are shared with TRBD1. The V and J ends lost 4 bases and 1 base, in that order; junction bases with no gene match: 9. CDR3 length equals 16 residues. From germline, CDR1 is SGDLS and CDR2 YYNGEE.